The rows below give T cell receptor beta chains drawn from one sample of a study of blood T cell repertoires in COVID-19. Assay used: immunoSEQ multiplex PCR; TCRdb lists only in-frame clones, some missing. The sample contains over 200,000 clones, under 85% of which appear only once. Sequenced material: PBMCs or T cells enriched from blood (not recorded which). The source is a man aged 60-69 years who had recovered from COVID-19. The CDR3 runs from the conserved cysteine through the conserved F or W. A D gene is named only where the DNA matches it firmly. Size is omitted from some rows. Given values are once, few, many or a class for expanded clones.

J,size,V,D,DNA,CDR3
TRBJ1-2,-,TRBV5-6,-,TGTGCCAGCAGCTTGTCAGGGGTCCTCTATCCAGGCTACACCTTC,CASSLSGVLYPGYTF
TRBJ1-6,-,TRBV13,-,TGTGCCAGCAGCTTAGGAGAGTATAATTCACCCCTCCACTTT,CASSLGEYNSPLHF
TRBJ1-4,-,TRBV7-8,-,TGTGCCAGCAGCCCCGTCCGAACTAATGAAAAACTGTTTTTT,CASSPVRTNEKLFF
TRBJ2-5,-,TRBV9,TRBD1,TGTGCCAGCAGCGAGAGACAGGGCGTCCTCCAAGAGACCCAGTACTTC,CASSERQGVLQETQYF
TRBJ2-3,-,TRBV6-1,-,TGTGCCAGCAGTGAAGCGGTCAGGGGGGGCACAGATACGCAGTATTTT,CASSEAVRGGTDTQYF
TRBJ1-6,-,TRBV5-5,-,TGTGCCAGCAGCTTGACGGGATATAATTCACCCCTCCACTTT,CASSLTGYNSPLHF
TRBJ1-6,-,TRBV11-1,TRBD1,TGTGCCAGCAGCTCCTTGGACAGGGGGAAGAATTCACCCCTCCACTTT,CASSSLDRGKNSPLHF
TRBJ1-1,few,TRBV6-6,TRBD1,TGTGCCAGCAGCACCGGACAGGGGGCACGAGGGACTGAAGCTTTCTTT,CASSTGQGARGTEAFF
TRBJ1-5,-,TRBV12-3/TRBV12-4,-,TGTGCCAGCAGTTTTGGGGGGAGTCAGCCCCAGCATTTT,CASSFGGSQPQHF
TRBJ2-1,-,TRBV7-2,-,TGTGCCAGCACCTTGACAGGCAATGAGCAGTTCTTC,CASTLTGNEQFF
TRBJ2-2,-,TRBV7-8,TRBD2,TGTGCCAGCGTAGAAGCGGGGGTCAACACCGGGGAGCTGTTTTTT,CASVEAGVNTGELFF
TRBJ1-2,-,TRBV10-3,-,TGTGCCATCAGTAGGGACTTAAACTATGGCTACACCTTC,CAISRDLNYGYTF
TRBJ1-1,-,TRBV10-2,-,TGCGCCAGCAGGACAACCGGGACACACACTGAAGCTTTCTTT,CASRTTGTHTEAFF
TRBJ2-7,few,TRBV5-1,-,TGCGCCAGCAGCTTACAGGGTTCCACCTACGAGCAGTACTTC,CASSLQGSTYEQYF
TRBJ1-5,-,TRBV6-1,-,TGTGCCAGCAGTGAAGGGCCCCTAGTCCGGCAGCCCCAGCATTTT,CASSEGPLVRQPQHF
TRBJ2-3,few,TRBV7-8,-,TGTGCCAGCAGTCCTCCTAACAGGGCAGATACGCAGTATTTT,CASSPPNRADTQYF
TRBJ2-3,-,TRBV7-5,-,TGTGCCAGAAGACTGTTCCCACAGCCCACAGATACGCAGTATTTT,CARRLFPQPTDTQYF
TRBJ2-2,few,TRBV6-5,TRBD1,TGTGCCAGCAGTTCCCTTTACAGGGGCGGCACCGGGGAGCTGTTTTTT,CASSSLYRGGTGELFF
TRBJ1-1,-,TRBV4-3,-,TGCGCCAGCAGCCTTCTCACCCGGGGGAGCACTGAAGCTTTCTTT,CASSLLTRGSTEAFF
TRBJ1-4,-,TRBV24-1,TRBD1,TGTGCCACCAGTGATCCAGGTACAGGGGGTGAAAAACTGTTTTTT,CATSDPGTGGEKLFF
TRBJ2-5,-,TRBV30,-,TGTGCCTGGAGTGTCCGTATGGGAGGAGAGACCCAGTACTTC,CAWSVRMGGETQYF
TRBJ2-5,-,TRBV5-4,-,TGTGCCAGCAGCTTGGGTGGTCAGTCTTTACAAGAGACCCAGTACTTC,CASSLGGQSLQETQYF
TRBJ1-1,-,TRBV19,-,TGTGCCAGTAGTACCAGGATGGATGGCACTGAAGCTTTCTTT,CASSTRMDGTEAFF
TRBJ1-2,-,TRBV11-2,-,TGTGCCAGCAGCTTAACAGGTTGGACCTATGGCTACACCTTC,CASSLTGWTYGYTF
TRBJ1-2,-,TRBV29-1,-,TGCAGCGTTGATAGGGGCGCCTATGGCTACACCTTC,CSVDRGAYGYTF
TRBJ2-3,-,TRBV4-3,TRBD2,TGCGCCAGCAGCCGAAACCCAGCGGGGGATGGGACAGATACGCAGTATTTT,CASSRNPAGDGTDTQYF
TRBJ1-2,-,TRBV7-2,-,TGTGCCAGCAGCTTAGATCCCGCTGGACTCTATGGCTACACCTTC,CASSLDPAGLYGYTF
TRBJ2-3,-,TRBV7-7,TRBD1,TGTGCTAGCAGCGTGGACAGGGGCGCAGATACGCAGTATTTT,CASSVDRGADTQYF
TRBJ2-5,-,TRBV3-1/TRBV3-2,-,TGTGCCAGCAGCCGAGTAAAAGAGACCCAGTACTTC,CASSRVKETQYF
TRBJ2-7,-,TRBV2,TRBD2,TGTGCCAGCAGCCGGGGAAACCTCCCAGGGAGGGACGAGCAGTACTTC,CASSRGNLPGRDEQYF
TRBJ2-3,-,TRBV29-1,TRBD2,TGCAGCGTTGAAAGGAGCGGGGGCCCAGATACGCAGTATTTT,CSVERSGGPDTQYF
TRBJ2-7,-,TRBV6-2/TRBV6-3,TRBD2,TGTGCCAGCAGTCAACCCCTAGCGGGTCCGGGGGAGCAGTACTTC,CASSQPLAGPGEQYF
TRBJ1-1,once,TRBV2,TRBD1,TGTGCCAGCAGGTACAGGGGAACGGACACTGAAGCTTTCTTT,CASRYRGTDTEAFF
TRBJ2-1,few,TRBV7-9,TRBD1,TGTGCCAGCAGCTTAGGTAGGCAGGGGGTCATAAATGAGCAGTTCTTC,CASSLGRQGVINEQFF
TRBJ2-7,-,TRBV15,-,TGTGCCACCAGCAGAGAACAGGTTAGCTCCTACGAGCAGTACTTC,CATSREQVSSYEQYF
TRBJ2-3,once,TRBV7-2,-,TGTGCCAGCAGCTTAGCTAGAAGCACAGATACGCAGTATTTT,CASSLARSTDTQYF
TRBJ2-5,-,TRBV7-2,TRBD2,TGTGCCAGCACCCCGGGGGGAGGTGAGACCCAGTACTTC,CASTPGGGETQYF
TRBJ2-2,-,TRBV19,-,TGTGCCAGTAGTCCCCGGACACTAAACACCGGGGAGCTGTTTTTT,CASSPRTLNTGELFF
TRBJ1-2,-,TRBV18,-,TGTGCCAGCTCACCAACAGGTGGAGACTATGGCTACACCTTC,CASSPTGGDYGYTF
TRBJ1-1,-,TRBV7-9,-,TGTGCCAGCAGCTTAGTGGCAGGGTACACTGAAGCTTTCTTT,CASSLVAGYTEAFF
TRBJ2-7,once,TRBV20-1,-,TGCAGTGCTAGACGTGGGAGCGAGCAGTACTTC,CSARRGSEQYF
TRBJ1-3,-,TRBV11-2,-,TGTGCCAGCCGCCAGGGGATTCTCTCTGGAAACACCATATATTTT,CASRQGILSGNTIYF